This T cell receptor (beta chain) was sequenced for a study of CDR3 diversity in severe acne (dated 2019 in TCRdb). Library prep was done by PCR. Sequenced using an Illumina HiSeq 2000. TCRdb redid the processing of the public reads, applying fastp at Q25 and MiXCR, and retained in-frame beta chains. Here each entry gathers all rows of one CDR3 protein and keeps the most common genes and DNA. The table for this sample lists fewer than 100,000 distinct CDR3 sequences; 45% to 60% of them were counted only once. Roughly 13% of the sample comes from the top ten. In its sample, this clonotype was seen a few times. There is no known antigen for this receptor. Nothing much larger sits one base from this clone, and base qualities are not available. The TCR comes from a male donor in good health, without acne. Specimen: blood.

The nucleotide sequence is TGTGCCAGCAGCCCGAAAGGATCCATGAACACTGAAGCTTTCTTT. It is translated as CASSPKGSMNTEAFF. The sequence joins TRBV3-1 to TRBJ1-1; the D gene is not confidently resolved. The germline V gene (reference sequence) yields LGHDT for CDR1 and YNNKEL for CDR2. Its CDR3 holds 15 amino acids, cysteine through phenylalanine. Only the CDR3 portion is preserved as DNA: 45 bases, with reading frame beginning at the first base. V is reduced by 4 bases and J by 0 bases, leaving a spacing of 12 bases between them.